These 29 T cell receptor beta chains were all obtained from the same sample, sequenced in a study of Tregs in tolerant kidney transplant recipients. Method: immunoSEQ multiplex PCR; TCRdb's copy keeps in-frame clones and lacks some. Reported are approximately 49,000 clones; the ten largest clones contain about 0.85%. This sample comprised CD4+ T cells from blood, obtained before the transplant. These receptors were collected from a human donor who received a combined kidney and bone marrow transplant.

As regards this clone: The read ends 3 residues before the CDR3 terminus; that terminus is restored from the germline J gene. The chain recombines TRBV5-5 with TRBJ2-3, with D perhaps matching TRBD2 (6 bases). V was pared by 4 bases and J by 6 bases, with 12 bases between. Germline CDR1 SGHKS, CDR2 YYEKEE (reference sequence). This CDR3 comprises 13 residues. Partial CDR3 DNA: TGTGCCAGCAGCGGGACTTTAGCGGATACG. The encoded protein is CASSGTLADT. The CDR3, in full, reads CASSGTLADTQYF.

Comments on this clone: One end of the junction is discordant with germline, which a read error may explain. The read finishes 3 residues shy of the CDR3 end, and the germline J gene is used to complete it. The genes are TRBV4-2 and TRBJ2-1; 9 nucleotides align to TRBD2. Germline-derived CDR1 and CDR2 are LGHNA and YNFKEQ. The CDR3 has 17 amino acids. The DNA read from the CDR3 is TGCGCCAGCAGCCAGGCCCGTGGGAGCGGGAGGATAGATGAG. Its protein is CASSQARGSGRIDE. The complete CDR3 protein is CASSQARGSGRIDEQFF.

Notes on this clone: Read data end 3 residues before the CDR3 end; the end is taken from the germline J gene. The rearrangement joins TRBV7-3 to TRBJ2-1; D might be TRBD1 (6 bases). Germline assignment: CDR1 SGHTA and CDR2 FQGTGA. V lost 5 bases and J lost 3, with 14 bases in between. The CDR3 contains 15 residues. The CDR3 DNA, read in part, is TGTGCCAGCAGCCTACAGGGTAATTTCTACAATGAG. It yields the protein CASSLQGNFYNE. The full CDR3 reads CASSLQGNFYNEQFF. The full variable domain, with the rest looked up from reference TRBV7-3 and TRBJ2-1, is GAGVSQTPSNKVTEKGKYVELRCDPISGHTALYWYRQSLGQGPEFLIYFQGTGAADDSGLPNDRFFAVRPEGSVSTLKIQRTERGDSAVYLCASSLQGNFYNEQFFGPGTRLTVL.

Comment on this clone: The CDR3 is cut off 3 residues early in the read; its end comes from the germline J gene. This chain links TRBV5-5 with TRBJ2-7, with 9 positions matching TRBD1. Germline lookup yields CDR1 SGHKS and CDR2 YYEKEE (reference sequence). There are 15 residues in the CDR3. After removal of 0 bases from V and 4 bases from J, the junction contained 5 bases not matched to a gene. The CDR3 spells CASSLEGGQGYEQYF. The CDR3 DNA, read in part, is TGTGCCAGCAGCTTGGAGGGGGGACAGGGTTACGAG.

Details on this clone: The observed sequence ends 3 residues before the CDR3 terminus, with the missing tail filled in from the germline J gene. This sequence joins TRBV18 and TRBJ2-5; D remains unclear. CDR3 length: 13 residues. Germline CDR1 is KGHSH and CDR2 is LQKENI. V was clipped by 4 bases and J by 4 bases, with 10 bases between them. The CDR3 loop reads CASSQGLPETQYF. The CDR3 DNA, read in part, is TGTGCCAGCTCACAGGGTCTTCCAGAGACC.

Notes on this clone: Read coverage stops 3 residues before the CDR3 terminus; the germline J gene supplies the remainder. The V call is TRBV5-1, the J call TRBJ1-1; 8 bases fit TRBD1. J gave up 4 bases and V 4 bases, and 6 bases lay outside the gene matches. The CDR3 is 14 residues long. Germline assignment: CDR1 SGHRS and CDR2 YFSETQ. Incomplete CDR3 DNA: TGCGCCAGCAGCGGTGGACAGGGTAGCACTGAA. Residues: CASSGGQGSTE. The complete CDR3 protein is CASSGGQGSTEAFF.

About this clone: The CDR3 goes on 3 residues after the read ends, and that part is filled in from the germline J gene. Other DNA sequences from this sample encode an identical CDR3 as well. The gene calls are TRBV5-1 and TRBJ1-1; 11 bases fit TRBD1. Per the germline V gene, CDR1 is SGHRS and CDR2 is YFSETQ. V shed 3 bases and J 4 bases; nucleotides not matched to a gene: 2. The CDR3 sequence is 14 residues long. The chain's CDR3 is CASSSGTGGTEAFF. The sequenced part of the CDR3 DNA is TGCGCCAGCAGCTCCGGGACAGGGGGCACTGAA.

With regard to this clone: The CDR3 extends 3 residues past the end of the read, so its final part is completed from the germline J gene. This chain links TRBV2 with TRBJ2-7; possible D gene TRBD2, 6 bases. The germline V and J ends were trimmed by 7 bases and 4 bases, with 17 bases remaining between them. This CDR3 spans 14 amino acids. Germline loops: CDR1 SNHLY, CDR2 FYNNEI. The CDR3 protein is CASIQGEDRYEQYF. CDR3 DNA (partial): TGTGCCAGCATTCAAGGGGAGGATAGATACGAG.

As to this clone: With the read ending 3 residues before the CDR3 end, the germline J gene is used to fill in that end. V usage is TRBV7-6 and J usage is TRBJ2-5, with a tentative D call TRBD2 (6 bases). V shed 2 bases and J shed 5 bases, with 6 bases lying between them. The CDR3 consists of 12 residues. Germline CDR1 and CDR2: SGHVS and FNYEAQ. The chain's CDR3 is CASSLSGETQYF. CDR3 bases read: TGTGCCAGCAGCTTAAGCGGGGAGACC.

Notes on this clone: The CDR3 goes on 3 residues after the read ends, and that part is filled in from the germline J gene. This chain connects TRBV5-1 to TRBJ2-1, with D possibly being TRBD2 (5 bases). V dropped 0 bases and J dropped 4 bases, with 11 bases sitting between them. The length of the CDR3 is 15 residues. Germline CDR1 and CDR2: SGHRS and YFSETQ. The part of the CDR3 DNA that was read is TGCGCCAGCAGCTTGGGACTAACCACGTACAATGAG. Translation gives CASSLGLTTYNE. The whole CDR3 reads CASSLGLTTYNEQFF.

As for this clone: Read sequence stops 3 residues before the CDR3 end, and the germline J gene provides the missing end. This chain uses TRBV19 with TRBJ1-5, with D possibly TRBD1 on 5 matching bases. V was shortened by 5 bases and J by 1 base, with 12 bases between the two germline ends. From germline, CDR1 is LNHDA and CDR2 SQIVND (reference sequence). This CDR3 comprises 15 residues. The CDR3 here is CASSREGLSNQPQHF. The covered CDR3 bases are TGTGCCAGTAGTCGTGAGGGGCTCAGCAATCAGCCC.

Turning to this clone: The read stops 3 residues short of the end of the CDR3; the missing end is completed from the germline J gene. The chain employs TRBV2 and TRBJ1-3, with 7 bases matching TRBD1. Germline V gene sequence: CDR1 SNHLY, CDR2 FYNNEI. The CDR3 is 14 residues long. With V trimmed by 7 bases and J by 4 bases, 7 bases remained unmatched. CDR3 DNA, as far as it was read: TGTGCCAGCAAGTACCGGGACAGCGGAAACACC. It is translated as CASKYRDSGNT. The full CDR3 protein is CASKYRDSGNTIYF. The whole variable domain, remainder taken from reference TRBV2 and TRBJ1-3, is EPEVTQTPSHQVTQMGQEVILRCVPISNHLYFYWYRQILGQKVEFLVSFYNNEISEKSEIFDDQFSVERPDGSNFTLKIRSTKLEDSAMYFCASKYRDSGNTIYFGEGSWLTVV.

Regarding this clone: The CDR3 goes on 3 residues after the read ends, and that part is filled in from the germline J gene. The chain joins TRBV29-1 to TRBJ1-1; the D gene is possibly TRBD1 (5 bases). CDR3 size: 13 residues. From germline, CDR1 is SQVTM and CDR2 ANQGSEA. Deletions cut 7 bases from V and 5 bases from J, with 17 bases between. CDR3 bases read: TGCAGCGGGGGACTTGAGGCGGGGACTGAA. It translates to CSGGLEAGTE. The whole CDR3 protein is CSGGLEAGTEAFF.

Note on this clone: The read gets to within 3 residues of the CDR3 end, and the germline J gene fills in the rest. The genes are TRBV7-2 and TRBJ1-4; 9 bases are shared with TRBD1. The ends lost 3 bases at V and 5 bases at J; junction bases unmatched: 1. Looked up from germline, CDR1 is SGHTA and CDR2 is FQGNSA. CDR3 length: 14 residues. The CDR3 spells CASSFTGGNEKLFF. The part of the CDR3 DNA that was read is TGTGCCAGCAGCTTTACAGGGGGCAATGAAAAA.

Regarding this clone: The CDR3 goes on 3 residues after the read ends, and that part is filled in from the germline J gene. The V gene is TRBV11-2, the J gene TRBJ2-3; no reliable D call. From germline, CDR1 is SGHAT and CDR2 FQNNGV. The CDR3 consists of 15 residues. Trimming shortened V by 6 bases and J by 0 bases, and 13 bases separated the two germline ends. The CDR3 DNA, read in part, is TGTGCCAGCAGTGCGGTAGTACCTAGCACAGATACG. Its translation: CASSAVVPSTDT. The entire CDR3 protein is CASSAVVPSTDTQYF.

Remarks on this clone: The sequenced fragment ends 3 residues before the CDR3 boundary, so the rest is inferred from the germline J gene. The chain carries TRBV2 and TRBJ2-1, with a possible D match to TRBD2 (5 bases). The CDR3 totals 13 residues. V was clipped by 5 bases and J by 4 bases, with 9 bases between them. Per germline, CDR1 SNHLY and CDR2 FYNNEI. The CDR3 loop reads CASSLTSYNEQFF. Incomplete CDR3 DNA: TGTGCCAGCAGTCTTACTAGTTACAATGAG.

Regarding this clone: The read finishes 3 residues shy of the CDR3 end, and the germline J gene is used to complete it. The chain employs TRBV28 and TRBJ1-1; the match to TRBD1 covers 9 bases. With 10 bases clipped from V and 4 bases from J, the junction kept 10 bases outside the gene matches. CDR3 length: 14 residues. Germline CDR1 reads MDHEN; CDR2 reads SYDVKM. CDR3 bases read: TGTGCCACCAAGGGACAGGGACGCGGCACTGAA. Its protein product is CATKGQGRGTE. The CDR3 as a whole reads CATKGQGRGTEAFF.

For this clone: The read gets to within 3 residues of the CDR3 end, and the germline J gene fills in the rest. The chain links TRBV10-3 to TRBJ2-5; 15 bases map to TRBD2. Per germline, CDR1 ENHRY and CDR2 SYGVKD. The CDR3 has 16 residues. V shed 5 bases, J shed 5 bases, and the junction held 6 bases outside the gene matches. The sequenced CDR3 bases are TGTGCCATCAGTCGGACTAGCGGGAGGGCCCGGGAGACC. It is translated as CAISRTSGRARET. In full, the CDR3 is CAISRTSGRARETQYF.

For this clone: The sequenced fragment ends 3 residues before the CDR3 boundary, so the rest is inferred from the germline J gene. The chain couples TRBV7-9 to TRBJ1-5; D is uncertain. There are 13 residues in the CDR3. Germline V gene sequence: CDR1 SEHNR, CDR2 FQNEAQ (reference sequence). V lost 5 bases and J lost 0, with 5 bases in between. CDR3 sequence reads: CASSPLSNQPQHF. The CDR3 bases that were read are TGTGCCAGCAGCCCCCTTAGCAATCAGCCC.

Concerning this clone: The CDR3 goes on 3 residues after the read ends, and that part is filled in from the germline J gene. V is TRBV5-4 and J is TRBJ2-3, with 10 bases identical to TRBD2. Germline CDR1 SGHNT, CDR2 YYREEE (reference sequence). The junction had 4 bases not matched to a gene; V was cut back by 0 bases and J by 3 bases. This CDR3 comprises 16 residues. CDR3 protein: CASSLGASGGTDTQYF. CDR3 bases read: TGTGCCAGCAGCTTGGGGGCTAGCGGGGGTACAGATACG.

About this clone itself: From the germline J gene comes the end of the CDR3, since the read stops 3 residues before it. The genes are TRBV5-1 and TRBJ2-2, with 14 bases matching TRBD2. The CDR3 totals 16 residues. CDR1 is SGHRS, CDR2 YFSETQ, per germline. V lost 3 bases and J lost 7; bases outside the gene matches: 5. CDR3 DNA, as far as it was read: TGCGCCAGCAGCTCGGGACTAGCGGGAGCAGTCGGGGAG. The encoded protein is CASSSGLAGAVGE. In full, the CDR3 reads CASSSGLAGAVGELFF.

On this clone: The sequenced fragment ends 3 residues before the CDR3 boundary, so the rest is inferred from the germline J gene. Distinct nucleotide sequences in the sample also encode this CDR3. The chain recombines TRBV18 with TRBJ2-7, with 11 nucleotides matching TRBD1. The CDR3 covers 15 residues. Germline CDR1 and CDR2: KGHSH and LQKENI. V trimming: 3 bases; J trimming: 2 bases; junction bases outside the gene matches: 3. CDR3 sequence: CASSPPGQGAYEQYF. CDR3 DNA (partial): TGTGCCAGCTCACCTCCGGGACAGGGGGCCTACGAG. Together with reference TRBV18 and TRBJ2-7, the CDR3 gives the full variable domain: NAGVMQNPRHLVRRRGQEARLRCSPMKGHSHVYWYRQLPEEGLKFMVYLQKENIIDESGMPKERFSAEFPKEGPSILRIQQVVRGDSAAYFCASSPPGQGAYEQYFGPGTRLTVT.

Of note for this clone: The observed sequence ends 3 residues before the CDR3 terminus, with the missing tail filled in from the germline J gene. The chain employs TRBV5-1 and TRBJ2-7; 12 bases fit TRBD2. The CDR3 loop spans 15 amino acids. V lost 4 bases, J lost 3 bases, and 5 bases stayed unmatched. Per germline, CDR1 SGHRS and CDR2 YFSETQ. The DNA read from the CDR3 is TGCGCCAGCAGCCCGACTAGCGGGAGCTACTACGAG. Translation gives CASSPTSGSYYE. The CDR3 reads in full as CASSPTSGSYYEQYF.

As concerns this clone: The CDR3 end lies 3 residues beyond the end of the read and is filled in from the germline J gene. The genes are TRBV7-2 and TRBJ2-3; D not resolved. Per germline, CDR1 SGHTA and CDR2 FQGNSA. The V gene lost 1 base and the J gene lost 6 bases, with 5 bases spanning the gap. This CDR3 comprises 12 residues. Partial CDR3 DNA: TGTGCCAGCAGCTTAGTAGTTGATACG. Translating gives CASSLVVDT. The full CDR3 protein is CASSLVVDTQYF.

As regards this clone: The read ends 3 residues shy of where the CDR3 ends; the end is completed using the germline J gene. J is TRBJ1-1 and V is TRBV30, with a tentative D call TRBD1 (5 bases). The CDR3 is 12 amino acids. Trimming left V 5 bases short and J 1 base short, with 8 bases between. In germline, CDR1 is GTSNPN, CDR2 SVGIG (reference sequence). CDR3 bases read: TGTGCCTGGGACAGACAGAACACTGAA. This gives the protein CAWDRQNTE. The full CDR3 is CAWDRQNTEAFF.

On this clone: The read halts 3 residues ahead of the CDR3 end, with the missing end drawn from the germline J gene. This rearrangement joins TRBV5-1 to TRBJ2-2; weak D call: TRBD2 (6 bases). CDR3 length equals 16 residues. The germline V gene has CDR1 SGHRS and CDR2 YFSETQ. The V and J ends lost 0 bases and 3 bases respectively, with 12 bases between them. The sequenced part of the CDR3 DNA is TGCGCCAGCAGCTTGGGAGGAGGGCTTGACACCGGGGAG. Amino acid sequence: CASSLGGGLDTGE. In full, the CDR3 reads CASSLGGGLDTGELFF.

Remarks on this clone: Read data end 3 residues before the CDR3 end; the end is taken from the germline J gene. The chain uses TRBV30 and TRBJ2-5, with TRBD2 matching 12 bases. The CDR3 loop spans 14 amino acids. CDR1 and CDR2 (germline): GTSNPN, SVGIG (reference sequence). With 4 bases clipped from V and 5 bases from J, the junction kept 5 bases outside the gene matches. The sequenced CDR3 bases are TGTGCCTGGAAGACTAGCGGGAGAGCTGAGACC. Translating it yields CAWKTSGRAET. The entire CDR3 protein is CAWKTSGRAETQYF.

Details on this clone: Read sequence stops 3 residues before the CDR3 end, and the germline J gene provides the missing end. This chain uses TRBV19 with TRBJ1-1; TRBD1 agrees at 9 bases. CDR1 LNHDA and CDR2 SQIVND come from the germline V gene (reference sequence). This CDR3 contains 15 residues. V trimming: 7 bases; J trimming: 5 bases; junction bases outside the gene matches: 11. The CDR3 DNA, read in part, is TGTGCCAGTACCAAGACCACAGGGGGCTCGACTGAA. This sequence encodes CASTKTTGGSTE. The CDR3 in its entirety is CASTKTTGGSTEAFF.

A word on this clone: From the germline J gene comes the end of the CDR3, since the read stops 3 residues before it. V is TRBV5-1 and J is TRBJ2-7, with D uncertain. V lost 1 base and J lost 0, with 8 bases in between. The length of the CDR3 is 14 residues. Germline CDR1 and CDR2: SGHRS and YFSETQ. CDR3 DNA (partial): TGCGCCAGCAGCTTGAAGACAAGCTCCTACGAG. This gives the protein CASSLKTSSYE. The whole CDR3 reads CASSLKTSSYEQYF.